These 7 T cell receptor beta chains were all obtained from the same sample, sequenced in a study of shared clonotypes between healthy human individuals. Some clones are missing from TCRdb's copy, which holds only in-frame ones; the method was immunoSEQ multiplex PCR. The top ten hold roughly 1.9% of the sample, which has around 700,000 clones, around three quarters seen once. The sequenced sample was memory CD4+ T cells sorted from blood. Regarding subset: CD45RA-negative fraction. These receptors all come from a woman in her twenties or thirties in good health.

This chain links TRBV25-1 with TRBJ2-3, with 8 bases matching TRBD1. V trimming: 3 bases; J trimming: 6 bases; junction bases outside the gene matches: 5. Looked up from germline, CDR1 is MGHDK and CDR2 is SYGVNS. CDR3 size: 14 residues. CDR3 region: CASSDRGLGDTQYF. The CDR3 bases are TGTGCCAGCAGTGACAGGGGGCTAGGGGATACGCAGTATTTT.

This rearrangement joins TRBV28 to TRBJ1-1; 7 bases are shared with TRBD1. Germline CDR1 and CDR2: MDHEN and SYDVKM. With 4 bases clipped from V and 11 bases from J, the junction kept 16 bases outside the gene matches. The CDR3 runs 15 residues. CDR3 sequence (DNA): TGTGCCAGCAGTTGGGGAGGGGTTCGCGGGACAGTTGCTTTCTTT. Residues: CASSWGGVRGTVAFF.

The chain has TRBV27 and TRBJ1-1; unclear D gene. CDR3 length: 12 amino acids. V lost 6 bases to trimming and J lost 0 bases, with 5 bases between them. Germline V gene sequence: CDR1 MNHEY, CDR2 SMNVEV (reference sequence). In DNA form, the CDR3 reads TGTGCCAGCAGGACTTTGAACACTGAAGCTTTCTTT. Translating gives CASRTLNTEAFF.

This sequence joins TRBV7-8 and TRBJ1-5; D ambiguous. The CDR3 runs to 16 residues. Germline V gene data show CDR1 as SGHVS and CDR2 as FQNEAQ. V was trimmed by 0 bases and J by 3 bases, leaving 12 bases between them. DNA for the CDR3: TGTGCCAGCAGCTTAGCGCCTCAGCGGAACAATCAGCCCCAGCATTTT. This codes for CASSLAPQRNNQPQHF.

The V gene is TRBV6-5, the J gene TRBJ2-7, with 11 bases lining up with TRBD1. Germline V gene sequence: CDR1 MNHEY, CDR2 SVGAGI. Trimming removed 6 bases from V and 4 bases from J; junction bases left unmatched: 5. This CDR3 has 14 residues. The CDR3 spells CASRPGQGEYEQYF. The CDR3 region has the DNA TGTGCCAGCAGACCGGGACAGGGGGAGTACGAGCAGTACTTC.

This chain connects TRBV9 to TRBJ2-2, with 9 positions matching TRBD2. Germline CDR1 SGDLS, CDR2 YYNGEE. This CDR3 is built from 16 residues. Losses at the gene ends were 0 bases for V and 5 bases for J; bases not matched to a gene: 5. For the CDR3, the DNA is TGTGCCAGCAGCGTAGTTAGCGGGAGTCAGACCGGGGAGCTGTTTTTT. Translating gives CASSVVSGSQTGELFF.

V gene TRBV5-1 combines with J gene TRBJ2-3, with TRBD2 identical over 8 bases. There are 14 residues in the CDR3. Germline CDR1 and CDR2: SGHRS and YFSETQ. With 3 bases clipped from V and 4 bases from J, the junction kept 4 bases outside the gene matches. CDR3 protein: CASSYGGRSDTQYF. The CDR3 DNA reads TGCGCCAGCAGCTACGGCGGGAGGTCAGATACGCAGTATTTT.